Presented here are 20 T cell receptor beta chains from one specimen sequenced in a study of T-cell reconstitution after alpha-beta-depleted transplantation in children. Unique molecular identifiers were built into the TCRbeta library. TCRdb reanalysed the PCR reads using MiXCR and keeps one entry per CDR3 protein. The sample consists of 250,000 to 300,000 distinct CDR3 sequences, 9.5% to 13% of them appearing once. The specimen was PBMCs, collected before TCRalphabeta/CD19-depleted stem cell transplant. Every receptor here comes from a boy less than two years old with acute myeloid leukemia, due to receive a stem cell transplant.

This clonotype showed up many times. For the CDR3, the DNA is TGCAGCGTGTACGACAGGGGGAACACTGAAGCTTTCTTT. Protein: CSVYDRGNTEAFF. The chain carries TRBV29-1 and TRBJ1-1; 8 bases are a match to TRBD1. The ends lost 6 bases at V and 1 base at J; junction bases unmatched: 4. From germline, CDR1 is SQVTM and CDR2 ANQGSEA. CDR3 length: 13 amino acids.

This chain links TRBV2 with TRBJ2-5; 15 bases match TRBD2. Germline CDR1 and CDR2: SNHLY and FYNNEI. J gave up 0 bases and V 6 bases, and 2 bases lay outside the gene matches. The CDR3 has 16 residues. CDR3 sequence: CASSGTSGGYQETQYF. CDR3 nucleotide sequence: TGTGCCAGCAGCGGGACTAGCGGGGGGTACCAAGAGACCCAGTACTTC.

This clonotype was seen many times. This chain joins TRBV5-1 and TRBJ2-6, with 8 nucleotides matching TRBD1. Losses at the gene ends were 4 bases for V and 3 bases for J; bases not matched to a gene: 3. The CDR3 length is 15 residues. CDR1 and CDR2 (germline): SGHRS, YFSETQ. The CDR3 here is CASSVDRGGANVLTF. The CDR3 region has the DNA TGCGCCAGCAGCGTTGACAGGGGTGGGGCCAACGTCCTGACTTTC. Combining the CDR3 with reference TRBV5-1 and TRBJ2-6 gives the whole variable domain KAGVTQTPRYLIKTRGQQVTLSCSPISGHRSVSWYQQTPGQGLQFLFEYFSETQRNKGNFPGRFSGRQFSNSRSEMNVSTLELGDSALYLCASSVDRGGANVLTFGAGSRLTVL.

This clonotype showed up many times. The chain is built from TRBV25-1 and TRBJ2-4, with 9 bases identical to TRBD1. CDR3 length: 15 residues. Germline V lookup: CDR1 MGHDK, CDR2 SYGVNS. The V and J ends lost 2 bases and 4 bases, in that order; junction bases with no gene match: 3. CDR3 DNA sequence: TGTGCCAGCAGTGAAATTGGGACAGGGAAAAACATTCAGTACTTC. Translating gives CASSEIGTGKNIQYF.

This clonotype was detected many times. The chain uses TRBV24-1 and TRBJ2-7, with TRBD1 matching over 11 bases. There are 15 residues in the CDR3. V lost 4 bases and J lost 3; bases outside the gene matches: 4. The germline gives CDR1 KGHDR, CDR2 SFDVKD. The CDR3 DNA is TGTGCCACCAGTGACCCCGGGACAGGGGGCTACGAGCAGTACTTC. Its protein product is CATSDPGTGGYEQYF.

At least ten counts were recorded for this clonotype. The chain is built from TRBV27 and TRBJ2-1; D assignment may be TRBD1 or TRBD2 (5 bases each). The germline CDR1 and CDR2 sequences are MNHEY and SMNVEV (reference sequence). This CDR3 contains 15 residues. Trimming stripped 2 bases from V and 3 bases from J, with 11 bases between. CDR3 loop: CASSLGAGNYNEQFF. The CDR3 region has the DNA TGTGCCAGCAGTTTAGGGGCGGGCAACTACAATGAGCAGTTCTTC.

This clonotype appeared many times. V gene TRBV28 combines with J gene TRBJ1-1; the match to TRBD1 covers 7 bases. CDR3 length: 15 amino acids. Germline CDR1 and CDR2: MDHEN and SYDVKM. V gave up 4 bases and J gave up 4 bases; unmatched junction bases: 9. This CDR3 is CASSYQGGIRTEAFF. The CDR3 DNA follows: TGTGCCAGCAGTTACCAGGGGGGGATCCGCACTGAAGCTTTCTTT.

The sample holds many counts of this clonotype. The chain is built from TRBV12-3 or TRBV12-4 and TRBJ1-6; the D is unclear. The CDR3 spans 12 residues. The V end lost 2 bases, the J end lost 7 bases, and 3 bases lay between the germline ends. The CDR3 bases are TGTGCCAGCAGTTTACAAAATTCACCCCTCCACTTT. As protein: CASSLQNSPLHF.

There are many counts of this clonotype. The chain joins TRBV18 to TRBJ2-3; 10 bases are shared with TRBD2. Unmatched junction bases numbered 3, after V lost 1 base and J lost 5 bases. Germline CDR1 reads KGHSH; CDR2 reads LQKENI. CDR3 length: 15 amino acids. DNA of the CDR3: TGTGCCAGCTCACCACGCCTAGCGGGAGTAGATACGCAGTATTTT. It specifies CASSPRLAGVDTQYF.

This clonotype was recorded many times. CDR3 in DNA: TGTGCCAGCAGTTACGGTGGCAGGCGTGGCACTGAAGCTTTCTTT. This gives the protein CASSYGGRRGTEAFF. The genes are TRBV6-5 and TRBJ1-1; D is unclear. The CDR3 is 15 amino acids. Deletions cut 2 bases from V and 4 bases from J, with 14 bases between. Germline CDR1 is MNHEY and CDR2 is SVGAGI.

This clonotype was detected only a few times. This sequence joins TRBV27 and TRBJ2-7, with D uncertain. CDR3 length: 13 amino acids. The germline V and J ends were trimmed by 2 bases and 3 bases, with 8 bases remaining between them. CDR1 MNHEY and CDR2 SMNVEV come from the germline V gene (reference sequence). Here the CDR3 reads CASSLEANYEQYF. CDR3 bases: TGTGCCAGCAGTTTAGAGGCGAACTACGAGCAGTACTTC.

This clonotype was recorded at least ten times. V gene TRBV7-9 combines with J gene TRBJ2-1; D is uncertain. V lost 0 bases and J 8 bases, leaving 8 bases between the germline ends. Per germline, CDR1 SEHNR and CDR2 FQNEAQ (reference sequence). This CDR3 has 13 amino acids. The DNA for the CDR3 is TGTGCCAGCAGCTTAGCTAGGTACGATGAGCAGTTCTTC. Its translation: CASSLARYDEQFF.

This chain joins TRBV14 and TRBJ2-1, with D unclear. Trimming pared 0 bases from V and 6 bases from J, leaving 15 bases between. Germline CDR1 reads SGHDN; CDR2 reads FVKESK. This CDR3 comprises 16 residues. The CDR3 spells CASSQEYAFIGNEQFF. The CDR3 nucleotides read TGTGCCAGCAGCCAAGAATACGCCTTCATCGGCAATGAGCAGTTCTTC. Full variable domain (rest looked up from reference TRBV14 and TRBJ2-1): EAGVTQFPSHSVIEKGQTVTLRCDPISGHDNLYWYRRVMGKEIKFLLHFVKESKQDESGMPNNRFLAERTGGTYSTLKVQPAELEDSGVYFCASSQEYAFIGNEQFFGPGTRLTVL.

This clonotype was picked up many times. The chain uses TRBV29-1 and TRBJ2-2, with no clear D. Germline V gene lookup returns CDR1 SQVTM and CDR2 ANQGSEA. V lost 0 bases and J lost 6, with 8 bases in between. The CDR3 sequence is 13 residues long. CDR3 nucleotide sequence: TGCAGCGTTGAAGAGGCCGGGCCCGGGGAGCTGTTTTTT. Translated: CSVEEAGPGELFF.

This clonotype was recorded many times. The V call is TRBV7-7, the J call TRBJ2-3; TRBD1 matches at 12 bases. Trimming cost V 5 bases and J 5 bases; bases outside gene matches: 5. The V gene's germline CDR1 is SSHAT and CDR2 FNYEAQ (reference sequence). There are 15 residues in the CDR3. The CDR3: CASSPGTGGRDTQYF. In DNA, the CDR3 is TGTGCCAGCAGCCCAGGGACAGGGGGCAGAGATACGCAGTATTTT.

This clonotype was seen ten or more times. The chain recombines TRBV7-2 with TRBJ1-2; unclear D gene. The CDR3 is 13 amino acids. Germline V lookup: CDR1 SGHTA, CDR2 FQGNSA. Deletions cut 1 base from V and 1 base from J, with 4 bases between. CDR3 loop: CASSLVSNYGYTF. The CDR3 DNA is TGTGCCAGCAGCTTAGTCAGTAACTATGGCTACACCTTC.

There are many counts of this clonotype. The rearrangement joins TRBV6-5 to TRBJ1-1; unclear D gene. V lost 6 bases and J 0 bases, leaving 8 bases between the germline ends. CDR1 MNHEY and CDR2 SVGAGI come from the germline V gene. The CDR3 covers 13 residues. CDR3 sequence: CASSREMNTEAFF. In DNA form, the CDR3 reads TGTGCCAGCAGCCGAGAAATGAACACTGAAGCTTTCTTT.

This clonotype has at least ten counts. This chain links TRBV11-3 with TRBJ2-2; 9 bases match TRBD1. Looked up from germline, CDR1 is SGHNT and CDR2 is YENEEA. This CDR3 spans 15 amino acids. J lost 5 bases, V lost 3 bases, and 4 bases had no gene match. The CDR3 DNA sequence: TGTGCCAGCAGCTTGGACAGGGGAGGAACCGGGGAGCTGTTTTTT. Translation gives CASSLDRGGTGELFF. The variable domain in full, completed from reference TRBV11-3 and TRBJ2-2, reads EAGVVQSPRYKIIEKKQPVAFWCNPISGHNTLYWYLQNLGQGPELLIRYENEEAVDDSQLPKDRFSAERLKGVDSTLKIQPAELGDSAVYLCASSLDRGGTGELFFGEGSRLTVL.

This clonotype was detected many times. The DNA of the CDR3 is TGCAGTGCTAGAGATACCGGCGGGGCTAACTACGGCGAGCAGTACTTC. The encoded protein is CSARDTGGANYGEQYF. The genes are TRBV20-1 and TRBJ2-7, with D possibly matching TRBD2 (6 bases). The CDR3 is 16 residues long. CDR1 and CDR2 (germline): DFQATT, SNEGSKA (reference sequence). The V end lost 0 bases, the J end lost 6 bases, and 21 bases lay between the germline ends.

This clonotype was counted at least ten times. V usage is TRBV6-5 and J usage is TRBJ1-1, with D perhaps TRBD1 (6 bases). The germline V gene has CDR1 MNHEY and CDR2 SVGAGI. The CDR3 totals 18 residues. The V end lost 0 bases, the J end lost 1 base, and 18 bases lay between the germline ends. CDR3 residues: CASSYSNWGASWNTEAFF. The CDR3 nucleotides are TGTGCCAGCAGTTACTCGAATTGGGGGGCGTCGTGGAACACTGAAGCTTTCTTT.